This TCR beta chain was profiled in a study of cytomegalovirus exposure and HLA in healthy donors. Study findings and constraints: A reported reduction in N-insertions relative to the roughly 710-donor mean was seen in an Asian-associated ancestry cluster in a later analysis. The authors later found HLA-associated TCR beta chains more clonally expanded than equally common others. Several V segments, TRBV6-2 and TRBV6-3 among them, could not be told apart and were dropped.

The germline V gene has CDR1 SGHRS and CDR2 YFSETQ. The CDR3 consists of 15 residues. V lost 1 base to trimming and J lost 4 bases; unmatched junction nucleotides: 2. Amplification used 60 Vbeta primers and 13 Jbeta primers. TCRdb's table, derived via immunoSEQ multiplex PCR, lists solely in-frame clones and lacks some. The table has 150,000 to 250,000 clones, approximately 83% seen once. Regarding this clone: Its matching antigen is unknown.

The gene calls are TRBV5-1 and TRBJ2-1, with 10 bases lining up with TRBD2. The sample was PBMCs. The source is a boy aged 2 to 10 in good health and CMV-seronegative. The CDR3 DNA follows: TGCGCCAGCAGCTTGTCGACTAGCGGGTACAATGAGCAGTTCTTC. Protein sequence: CASSLSTSGYNEQFF.